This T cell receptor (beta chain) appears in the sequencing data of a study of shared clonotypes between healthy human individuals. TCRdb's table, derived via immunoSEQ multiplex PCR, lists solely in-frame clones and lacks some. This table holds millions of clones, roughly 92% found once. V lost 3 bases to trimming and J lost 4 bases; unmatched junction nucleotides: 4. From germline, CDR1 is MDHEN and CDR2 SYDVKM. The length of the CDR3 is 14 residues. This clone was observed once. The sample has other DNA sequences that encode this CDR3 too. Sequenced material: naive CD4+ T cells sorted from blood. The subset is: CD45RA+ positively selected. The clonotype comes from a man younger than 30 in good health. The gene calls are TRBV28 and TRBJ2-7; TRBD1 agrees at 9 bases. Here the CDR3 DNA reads TGTGCCAGCAGTTTGCCGGGACAGGGTTACGAGCAGTACTTC. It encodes CASSLPGQGYEQYF.